Listed here are 16 T cell receptor beta chains from one sample, sequenced in a study of early T cells in non-severe SARS-CoV-2 infection. TCRdb re-called the 5' RACE reads with MiXCR, one entry per CDR3 protein. This sample has nearly 30,000 distinct CDR3 sequences, with less than 6.5% found just once. Sequencing was performed on whole blood. These receptors came from an adult who was a healthcare worker with PCR-confirmed SARS-CoV-2 infection or an uninfected control (not recorded which).

This clonotype was detected ten times or more. The gene calls are TRBV7-9 and TRBJ2-1; 8 bases map to TRBD1. CDR1 is SEHNR and CDR2 is FQNEAQ in the germline V gene (reference sequence). The CDR3 is 14 amino acids. Trimming removed 0 bases from V and 7 bases from J; junction bases left unmatched: 2. DNA for the CDR3: TGTGCCAGCAGCTTAGCGGACAGGGAAAATGAGCAGTTCTTC. It codes for CASSLADRENEQFF. The full variable domain, in which reference TRBV7-9 and TRBJ2-1 provide the parts outside the CDR3, is DTGVSQNPRHKITKRGQNVTFRCDPISEHNRLYWYRQTLGQGPEFLTYFQNEAQLEKSRLLSDRFSAERPKGSFSTLEIQRTEQGDSAMYLCASSLADRENEQFFGPGTRLTVL.

This clonotype is a singleton in its sample. This chain links TRBV6-1 with TRBJ2-7, with D perhaps TRBD1 (7 bases). The CDR3 loop spans 14 amino acids. V was trimmed by 6 bases and J by 0 bases, leaving 12 bases between them. The germline gives CDR1 MNHNS, CDR2 SASEGT. CDR3 sequence: CASRRQGGSYEQYF. CDR3 DNA: TGTGCCAGCAGGCGACAGGGAGGCTCCTACGAGCAGTACTTC.

This clonotype was recorded many times. The V gene is TRBV29-1, the J gene TRBJ2-5, with TRBD1 matching over 10 bases. This CDR3 has 12 amino acids. V gave up 7 bases and J gave up 5 bases; unmatched junction bases: 4. The germline gives CDR1 SQVTM, CDR2 ANQGSEA. CDR3 DNA sequence: TGCAGCGCCCAGGACAGGGGGGAGACCCAGTACTTC. Amino acid sequence: CSAQDRGETQYF. The variable domain in full, with the rest retrieved from reference TRBV29-1 and TRBJ2-5, is SAVISQKPSRDICQRGTSLTIQCQVDSQVTMMFWYRQQPGQSLTLIATANQGSEATYESGFVIDKFPISRPNLTFSTLTVSNMSPEDSSIYLCSAQDRGETQYFGPGTRLLVL.

This clonotype was counted ten times or more. The chain couples TRBV12-3 or TRBV12-4 to TRBJ2-6; 10 nucleotides agree with TRBD1. V lost 5 bases to trimming and J lost 0 bases; unmatched junction nucleotides: 7. CDR3 length equals 18 residues. The DNA for the CDR3 is TGTGCCAGCAGTAGCCCGACAGGGGGCATCTCTGGGGCCAACGTCCTGACTTTC. As protein: CASSSPTGGISGANVLTF.

This clonotype was picked up many times. This chain connects TRBV11-2 to TRBJ2-1, with a tentative D call TRBD2 (6 bases). Germline CDR1 and CDR2: SGHAT and FQNNGV. There are 11 residues in the CDR3. V lost 10 bases and J lost 9, with 13 bases in between. The CDR3 DNA sequence: TGTGCCACGCGGGGATATGGTGAGCAGTTCTTC. This codes for CATRGYGEQFF.

This clonotype was counted many times. The chain couples TRBV12-3 or TRBV12-4 to TRBJ2-1, with TRBD2 as a possible D gene (5 bases). The CDR3 runs to 14 residues. Between the trimmed V and J ends, which lost 5 bases and 9 bases, there was a span of 17 bases. Here the CDR3 reads CASSRRGGNSEQFF. The CDR3 coding sequence is TGTGCCAGCAGTCGACGGGGTGGGAACAGTGAGCAGTTCTTC.

This clonotype was seen at least ten times. V gene TRBV20-1 combines with J gene TRBJ2-7, with D hard to call. CDR3 length: 10 amino acids. Per the germline V gene, CDR1 is DFQATT and CDR2 is SNEGSKA (reference sequence). The V gene lost 5 bases and the J gene lost 4 bases, with 6 bases spanning the gap. In DNA form, the CDR3 reads TGCAGTGCTCCCTTGTACGAGCAGTACTTC. Its translation: CSAPLYEQYF.

Many counts were recorded for this clonotype. This chain links TRBV5-5 with TRBJ2-1; 8 nucleotides line up with TRBD2. The germline CDR1 and CDR2 sequences are SGHKS and YYEKEE (reference sequence). The CDR3 has 15 amino acids. V dropped 5 bases and J dropped 0; count of bases not matched to a gene: 4. The chain's CDR3 is CASRRAGVSYNEQFF. The DNA for the CDR3 is TGTGCCAGCAGACGAGCGGGGGTCTCCTACAATGAGCAGTTCTTC.

This clonotype was observed at least ten times. The V gene is TRBV7-9, the J gene TRBJ1-6; no clear D. CDR3 size: 13 residues. Per the germline V gene, CDR1 is SEHNR and CDR2 is FQNEAQ (reference sequence). V lost 5 bases and J 6 bases, leaving 8 bases between the germline ends. The CDR3 reads CASSIVANSPLHF. The CDR3 bases are TGTGCCAGCAGCATAGTGGCTAATTCACCCCTCCACTTT.

In this sample, this clonotype is medium-sized. The rearrangement links TRBV7-2 to TRBJ2-5, with 7 bases aligning to TRBD1. Per the germline V gene, CDR1 is SGHTA and CDR2 is FQGNSA. This CDR3 contains 15 residues. Germline trimming cut 1 base from V and 2 bases from J; bases unmatched to any gene: 4. The CDR3 protein is CASSLEGTAQETQYF. Written as DNA, the CDR3 is TGTGCCAGCAGCTTAGAGGGGACAGCACAAGAGACCCAGTACTTC.

This clonotype showed up many times. The genes are TRBV6-6 and TRBJ1-1; 7 nucleotides agree with TRBD1. CDR3 length: 14 amino acids. CDR1 and CDR2 from the germline V gene are MNHNY and SVGAGI (reference sequence). The V gene end was trimmed by 0 bases and the J gene end by 6 bases; junction bases not matched to a gene: 4. The CDR3 sequence is CASSYSGQGAEAFF. The DNA for the CDR3 is TGTGCCAGCAGTTACTCTGGGCAGGGGGCTGAAGCTTTCTTT.

This clonotype has only a few counts. This chain links TRBV28 with TRBJ1-5; 12 nucleotides match TRBD1. The CDR3 totals 16 residues. The V and J ends lost 0 bases and 6 bases, in that order; junction bases with no gene match: 3. Germline V gene sequence: CDR1 MDHEN, CDR2 SYDVKM. CDR3 nucleotides: TGTGCCAGCAGTTTATGGGGACAGGGGGCATTTCAGCCCCAGCATTTT. Translated: CASSLWGQGAFQPQHF.

Many counts were recorded for this clonotype. The chain uses TRBV30 and TRBJ2-3; D gene uncertain. V gave up 5 bases and J gave up 5 bases, with 11 bases separating them. Germline V gene lookup returns CDR1 GTSNPN and CDR2 SVGIG (reference sequence). The CDR3 sequence is 12 residues long. CDR3 sequence: CAWSRGGDTQYF. CDR3 nucleotides: TGTGCCTGGTCCCGAGGTGGAGATACGCAGTATTTT.

This clonotype was counted at least ten times. The rearrangement links TRBV3-1 to TRBJ1-5; D may be TRBD1 (5 bases). CDR1 and CDR2 (germline): LGHDT, YNNKEL (reference sequence). With 4 bases removed from V and 7 bases from J, the gap between germline ends came to 11 bases. The length of the CDR3 is 13 residues. In DNA, the CDR3 is TGTGCCAGCAGCCCTTATTCAGGGCAGCCCCAGCATTTT. This translates into CASSPYSGQPQHF. Based on the CDR3 plus reference TRBV3-1 and TRBJ1-5, the full variable domain is DTAVSQTPKYLVTQMGNDKSIKCEQNLGHDTMYWYKQDSKKFLKIMFSYNNKELIINETVPNRFSPKSPDKAHLNLHINSLELGDSAVYFCASSPYSGQPQHFGDGTRLSIL.

This clonotype has a count of ten or more. J is TRBJ2-7 and V is TRBV6-8; 7 nucleotides line up with TRBD1. V gave up 10 bases and J gave up 5 bases; unmatched junction bases: 11. CDR1 MNHGY and CDR2 SAAAGT come from the germline V gene. The CDR3 sequence is 13 residues long. As DNA, the CDR3 is TGTGCCATCAGAAAGGGGGCGCTGGACGAGCAGTACTTC. It specifies CAIRKGALDEQYF.

The sample holds many counts of this clonotype. The chain uses TRBV7-2 and TRBJ1-5, with D possibly matching TRBD1 (5 bases). CDR3 length equals 14 residues. Germline CDR1 and CDR2: SGHTA and FQGNSA. The V and J ends lost 4 bases and 11 bases respectively, with 18 bases between them. CDR3 region: CASSSSLREGAQHF. CDR3 in DNA: TGTGCCAGCAGCTCATCCCTCAGGGAGGGAGCCCAGCATTTT.